Each of the 26 T cell receptor beta chains below was sequenced from the same sample in a study of PD-L1 blockade in urothelial cancer (dated by TCRdb to the late 2010s). Library construction relied on the immunoSEQ multiplex PCR assay. TCRdb stores this immuneACCESS table with in-frame sequences only. Part of the clones is absent; in the studies checked, under half of the shortfall reflects unresolved V genes, and no reason is known for the rest. In all, the sample holds 100,000 to 150,000 clones, and roughly 86% of those were seen once. The ten biggest clones cover 2.4% of the sample. The meaning of the sample's time point label: peripheral blood 6 weeks after treatment start. The material was PBMCs, obtained around atezolizumab (anti-PD-L1) treatment. The receptor source for this set is a man over 45 with urothelial cancer.

The chain has TRBV5-1 and TRBJ2-3, with D possibly being TRBD1 (5 bases). This CDR3 is 15 amino acids long. CDR1 and CDR2 (germline): SGHRS, YFSETQ. Between the trimmed V and J ends, which lost 0 bases and 2 bases, there was a span of 10 bases. CDR3 protein: CASSLEPGHTDTQYF. CDR3 bases: TGCGCCAGCAGCTTGGAGCCAGGGCACACAGATACGCAGTATTTT. Full variable domain (missing parts from reference TRBV5-1 and TRBJ2-3): KAGVTQTPRYLIKTRGQQVTLSCSPISGHRSVSWYQQTPGQGLQFLFEYFSETQRNKGNFPGRFSGRQFSNSRSEMNVSTLELGDSALYLCASSLEPGHTDTQYFGPGTRLTVL.

J is TRBJ1-2 and V is TRBV19; no clear D. The CDR3 has 13 amino acids. V lost 1 base and J lost 4, with 7 bases in between. CDR1 is LNHDA and CDR2 is SQIVND in the germline V gene (reference sequence). The CDR3 bases are TGTGCCAGTAGTATAGTATCGAGCTATGGCTACACCTTC. Translated, it gives CASSIVSSYGYTF.

V usage is TRBV6-1 and J usage is TRBJ2-1; 7 bases fit TRBD2. With V trimmed by 3 bases and J by 6 bases, 17 bases remained unmatched. This CDR3 region has 18 residues. Germline-derived CDR1 and CDR2 are MNHNS and SASEGT. The CDR3 region is CASSDRSVTSIPSNEQFF. The CDR3 DNA follows: TGTGCCAGCAGTGATCGCTCCGTGACTAGCATCCCCTCCAATGAGCAGTTCTTC.

The chain uses TRBV28 and TRBJ2-7, with D possibly matching TRBD2 (6 bases). V gave up 6 bases and J gave up 3 bases, with 15 bases separating them. CDR1 is MDHEN, CDR2 SYDVKM, per germline. The CDR3 runs to 14 residues. The CDR3: CASRSGTGVYEQYF. The DNA for the CDR3 is TGTGCCAGCAGGTCCGGGACGGGGGTCTACGAGCAGTACTTC.

The V call is TRBV27, the J call TRBJ2-5; TRBD1 agrees at 8 bases. V was clipped by 6 bases and J by 5 bases; unmatched bases: 8. Germline values: CDR1 MNHEY, CDR2 SMNVEV (reference sequence). The CDR3 covers 14 residues. The CDR3 sequence: CASSRPGGQETQYF. Written as DNA, the CDR3 is TGTGCCAGCAGCCGCCCAGGGGGCCAGGAGACCCAGTACTTC.

This rearrangement joins TRBV28 to TRBJ1-2; 7 bases line up with TRBD1. Germline CDR1 MDHEN, CDR2 SYDVKM. CDR3 length: 15 amino acids. V shed 2 bases and J 5 bases; nucleotides not matched to a gene: 8. This CDR3 is CASSLLEGAFYGYTF. DNA of the CDR3: TGTGCCAGCAGTTTACTGGAGGGGGCGTTTTATGGCTACACCTTC.

V and J are TRBV4-1 and TRBJ2-3; 12 bases align to TRBD2. This CDR3 contains 16 residues. Germline V CDR1 and CDR2: MGHRA, YSYEKL. After removal of 4 bases from V and 3 bases from J, the junction contained 5 bases not matched to a gene. CDR3 region: CASSRKLAGGTDTQYF. CDR3 nucleotides: TGCGCCAGCAGCCGGAAACTAGCGGGAGGAACAGATACGCAGTATTTT.

The V gene is TRBV30, the J gene TRBJ2-5; D ambiguous. This CDR3 is 11 amino acids long. The ends were cut back, 5 bases at V and 5 bases at J, with 9 bases in the middle. Germline CDR1 is GTSNPN and CDR2 is SVGIG (reference sequence). The CDR3 DNA is TGTGCCTGGGGAGTCTCCGAGACCCAGTACTTC. It yields the protein CAWGVSETQYF.

Here the CDR3 reads CASMSGGFNEQYF. Here the CDR3 DNA reads TGTGCCAGTATGTCCGGGGGTTTCAACGAGCAGTACTTC. V is TRBV28 and J is TRBJ2-7; D is possibly TRBD2 (6 bases). V shed 9 bases and J shed 5 bases, with 17 bases lying between them. Germline CDR1 reads MDHEN; CDR2 reads SYDVKM. CDR3 length: 13 residues.

The V call is TRBV7-2, the J call TRBJ1-1; D is ambiguous. CDR1 is SGHTA and CDR2 is FQGNSA in the germline V gene. With 1 base removed from V and 0 bases from J, the gap between germline ends came to 6 bases. The CDR3 extends over 14 amino acids. The CDR3 reads CASSLGQMNTEAFF. The CDR3 region has the DNA TGTGCCAGCAGCTTAGGCCAGATGAACACTGAAGCTTTCTTT.

The chain links TRBV11-2 to TRBJ1-5, with 7 bases that match TRBD1. The junction had 3 bases not matched to a gene; V was cut back by 1 base and J by 3 bases. The CDR3 totals 15 residues. Per germline, CDR1 SGHAT and CDR2 FQNNGV. The CDR3 DNA reads as TGTGCCAGCAGCTTAGGAGACAGGGACAATCAGCCCCAGCATTTT. Its protein is CASSLGDRDNQPQHF.

The chain employs TRBV11-3 and TRBJ2-1; D might be TRBD2 (5 bases). Germline assignment: CDR1 SGHNT and CDR2 YENEEA. Trimming pared 1 base from V and 8 bases from J, leaving 18 bases between. The CDR3 spans 16 residues. The CDR3 loop is CASSLGVAPRTDEQFF. The DNA for the CDR3 is TGTGCCAGCAGCTTAGGGGTAGCGCCGAGGACCGATGAGCAGTTCTTC.

The chain couples TRBV7-2 to TRBJ2-1; D may be TRBD1 (7 bases). In germline, CDR1 is SGHTA, CDR2 FQGNSA. With 5 bases removed from V and 7 bases from J, the gap between germline ends came to 15 bases. The CDR3 is made up of 14 amino acids. The CDR3 region is CASSQGGQKNEQFF. As DNA, the CDR3 is TGTGCCAGCAGCCAGGGGGGACAGAAAAATGAGCAGTTCTTC.

The count of this clone is one. The chain uses TRBV28 and TRBJ2-1, with 7 bases fitting TRBD1. Germline lookup yields CDR1 MDHEN and CDR2 SYDVKM. With 2 bases clipped from V and 3 bases from J, the junction kept 7 bases outside the gene matches. This CDR3 comprises 16 residues. CDR3 sequence (DNA): TGTGCCAGCAGTTTAACGGGACAGAGCTACTACAATGAGCAGTTCTTC. It is translated as CASSLTGQSYYNEQFF.

J is TRBJ2-1 and V is TRBV30, with D perhaps matching TRBD2 (5 bases). The germline gives CDR1 GTSNPN, CDR2 SVGIG (reference sequence). This CDR3 is built from 15 residues. V was trimmed by 3 bases and J by 0 bases, leaving 12 bases between them. The CDR3 nucleotides are TGTGCCTGGAGACCGGGAACTAGCTCCTACAATGAGCAGTTCTTC. It is translated as CAWRPGTSSYNEQFF.

The chain uses TRBV2 and TRBJ2-3; TRBD1 might be the D (5 bases). This CDR3 has 13 amino acids. V dropped 6 bases and J dropped 1 base, with 8 bases sitting between them. The germline gives CDR1 SNHLY, CDR2 FYNNEI. The CDR3 spells CASRSQGTDTQYF. The DNA of the CDR3 is TGTGCCAGCAGATCACAGGGCACAGATACGCAGTATTTT.

The chain has TRBV13 and TRBJ2-2; TRBD1 is a possible D gene (6 bases). The V and J ends lost 5 bases and 0 bases respectively, with 13 bases between them. Per germline, CDR1 PRHDT and CDR2 FYEKMQ (reference sequence). CDR3 size: 16 residues. CDR3 sequence: CASSKRQAANTGELFF. The CDR3 DNA reads TGTGCCAGCAGCAAACGACAGGCAGCGAACACCGGGGAGCTGTTTTTT.

V usage is TRBV7-2 and J usage is TRBJ1-2, with 7 bases fitting TRBD1. The V segment lost 2 bases and the J segment 8 bases; nucleotides outside the gene matches: 8. Germline CDR1 reads SGHTA; CDR2 reads FQGNSA. This CDR3 region has 14 residues. The CDR3 DNA reads as TGTGCCAGCAGCTTAACGACAGGGCGGCAAGGCTACACCTTC. The encoded protein is CASSLTTGRQGYTF.

This clone was observed once. This rearrangement joins TRBV5-6 to TRBJ2-1, with 9 nucleotides matching TRBD2. The CDR3 spans 16 residues. Trimming took 4 bases from V and 2 from J; bases not matched to a gene: 7. CDR1 and CDR2 from the germline V gene are SGHDT and YYEEEE. The CDR3 is CASSPPRLAAYNEQFF. DNA of the CDR3: TGTGCCAGCAGCCCTCCGAGACTAGCGGCCTACAATGAGCAGTTCTTC.

The chain has TRBV7-2 and TRBJ1-3; TRBD1 matches 7 bases. CDR1 is SGHTA and CDR2 is FQGNSA in the germline V gene. The trim removed 5 bases at V and 0 bases at J, leaving 4 bases unmatched. The CDR3 is 15 residues long. The CDR3 here is CASSTTGDSGNTIYF. CDR3 nucleotides: TGTGCCAGCAGCACCACAGGGGACTCTGGAAACACCATATATTTT.

This chain joins TRBV9 and TRBJ2-5, with 11 positions matching TRBD1. V was pared by 3 bases and J by 5 bases, with 6 bases of the junction left unmatched. The CDR3 loop spans 15 amino acids. CDR1 is SGDLS, CDR2 YYNGEE, per germline. DNA of the CDR3: TGTGCCAGCAGCGCGGTGGGACAGGGGGGGGAGACCCAGTACTTC. This codes for CASSAVGQGGETQYF.

The chain links TRBV10-3 to TRBJ2-7, with 13 positions matching TRBD2. The germline V gene encodes CDR1 ENHRY and CDR2 SYGVKD. This CDR3 has 14 amino acids. With 6 bases clipped from V and 4 bases from J, the junction kept 3 bases outside the gene matches. In DNA form, the CDR3 reads TGTGCCATCAGGCAGACTAGCGGGAGGTACGAGCAGTACTTC. This gives the protein CAIRQTSGRYEQYF.

The chain recombines TRBV2 with TRBJ1-5; no clear D gene. The ends were cut back, 3 bases at V and 4 bases at J, with 16 bases in the middle. CDR3 length: 16 amino acids. Germline CDR1 SNHLY, CDR2 FYNNEI. The CDR3 protein is CASSDLLAGKNQPQHF. The CDR3 DNA sequence: TGTGCCAGCAGTGACCTTTTGGCGGGTAAAAATCAGCCCCAGCATTTT.

This chain joins TRBV19 and TRBJ1-2; D remains ambiguous. Trimming removed 6 bases from V and 4 bases from J, with 15 bases in between. Per germline, CDR1 LNHDA and CDR2 SQIVND (reference sequence). The CDR3 spans 14 residues. CDR3 in DNA: TGTGCCAGTAGCGGGGTGGGCGTAATCTATGGCTACACCTTC. It encodes CASSGVGVIYGYTF.

The chain has TRBV29-1 and TRBJ2-7; 8 bases are shared with TRBD1. V was pared by 6 bases and J by 0 bases, with 4 bases of the junction left unmatched. The CDR3 has 13 residues. Germline V gene lookup returns CDR1 SQVTM and CDR2 ANQGSEA. The DNA of the CDR3 is TGCAGCGTACCGGGACAGGCCTCCTACGAGCAGTACTTC. It codes for CSVPGQASYEQYF.

The chain joins TRBV4-2 to TRBJ1-4; no firm D call. V was clipped by 3 bases and J by 0 bases, with 11 bases between them. The CDR3 sequence is 16 residues long. Germline CDR1 reads LGHNA; CDR2 reads YNFKEQ. In DNA form, the CDR3 reads TGTGCCAGCAGCCAGGCCAGTGCTTCAACTAATGAAAAACTGTTTTTT. This codes for CASSQASASTNEKLFF.